This T cell receptor (beta chain) came from a study of blood T cell repertoires in COVID-19. As for the study in general: Samples taken during acute and convalescent COVID-19 were collected in the United States, Italy and Spain. T cells, B-cell-depleted T cells, or PBMCs supplied cDNA or gDNA.

Deletions cut 0 bases from V and 6 bases from J, with 12 bases between. Per the germline V gene, CDR1 is SGHTS and CDR2 is YDEGEE. The CDR3 extends over 14 amino acids. Per the study methods: Amplified reference gene primers provided the basis for estimating nucleated cell counts. Sequenced by immunoSEQ multiplex PCR; TCRdb stores in-frame clones only, minus some. Clone size and V and J calls were adopted from that table, with D and trimming inferred from the DNA. Here the sample spans under 100,000 clones, 75% to 90% being singletons. V is TRBV5-8 and J is TRBJ1-1; D unresolved. The clonotype comes from a human donor in a cohort sampled during active COVID-19. The specimen sequenced was peripheral blood. The CDR3: CASSLEAGRAEAFF. The CDR3 coding sequence is TGTGCCAGCAGCTTGGAGGCGGGCCGGGCTGAAGCTTTCTTT. Combining the CDR3 with reference TRBV5-8 and TRBJ1-1 gives the whole variable domain EAGVTQSPTHLIKTRGQQATLRCSPISGHTSVYWYQQALGLGLQFLLWYDEGEERNRGNFPPRFSGRQFPNYSSELNVNALELEDSALYLCASSLEAGRAEAFFGQGTRLTVV.